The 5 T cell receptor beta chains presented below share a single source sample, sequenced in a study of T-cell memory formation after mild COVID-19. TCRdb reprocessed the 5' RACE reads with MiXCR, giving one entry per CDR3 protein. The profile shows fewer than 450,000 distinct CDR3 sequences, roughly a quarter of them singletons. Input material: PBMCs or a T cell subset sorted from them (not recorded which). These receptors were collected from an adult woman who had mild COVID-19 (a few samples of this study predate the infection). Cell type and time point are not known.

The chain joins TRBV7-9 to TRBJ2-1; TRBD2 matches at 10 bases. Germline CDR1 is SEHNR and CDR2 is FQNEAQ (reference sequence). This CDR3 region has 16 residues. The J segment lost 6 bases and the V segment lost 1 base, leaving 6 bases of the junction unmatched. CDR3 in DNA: TGTGCCAGCAGCTTAGATGGGTTAGCGGGAGGCAATGAGCAGTTCTTC. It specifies CASSLDGLAGGNEQFF.

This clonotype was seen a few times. Written as DNA, the CDR3 is TGTGCCACCGCCGAAACAGACTGGTATAACAATCAGCCCCAGCATTTT. Protein sequence: CATAETDWYNNQPQHF. This chain uses TRBV24-1 with TRBJ1-5; D gene ambiguous. CDR1 is KGHDR, CDR2 SFDVKD, per germline. This CDR3 region has 16 residues. Trimming removed 9 bases from V and 3 bases from J, with 20 bases in between.

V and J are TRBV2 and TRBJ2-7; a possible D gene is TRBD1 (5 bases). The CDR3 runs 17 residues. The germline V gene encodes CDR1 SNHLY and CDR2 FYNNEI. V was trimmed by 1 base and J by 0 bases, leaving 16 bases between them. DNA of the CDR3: TGTGCCAGCAGTGAAGAGGCAGGGCAAACAATCTCCTACGAGCAGTACTTC. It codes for CASSEEAGQTISYEQYF.

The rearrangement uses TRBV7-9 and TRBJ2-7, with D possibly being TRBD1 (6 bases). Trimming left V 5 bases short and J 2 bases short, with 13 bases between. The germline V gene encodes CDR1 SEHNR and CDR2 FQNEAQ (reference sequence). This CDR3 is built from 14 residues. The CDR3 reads CASSVNRDPYEQYF. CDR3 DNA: TGTGCCAGCAGCGTAAACAGGGACCCCTACGAGCAGTACTTC.

Here the CDR3 DNA reads TGCAGCGTTGGGAAGACAGGGCAATACGAGCAGTACTTC. Amino acid sequence: CSVGKTGQYEQYF. This chain connects TRBV29-1 to TRBJ2-7; 7 nucleotides match TRBD1. J gave up 4 bases and V 4 bases, and 7 bases lay outside the gene matches. The CDR3 contains 13 residues. Germline CDR1 and CDR2: SQVTM and ANQGSEA.